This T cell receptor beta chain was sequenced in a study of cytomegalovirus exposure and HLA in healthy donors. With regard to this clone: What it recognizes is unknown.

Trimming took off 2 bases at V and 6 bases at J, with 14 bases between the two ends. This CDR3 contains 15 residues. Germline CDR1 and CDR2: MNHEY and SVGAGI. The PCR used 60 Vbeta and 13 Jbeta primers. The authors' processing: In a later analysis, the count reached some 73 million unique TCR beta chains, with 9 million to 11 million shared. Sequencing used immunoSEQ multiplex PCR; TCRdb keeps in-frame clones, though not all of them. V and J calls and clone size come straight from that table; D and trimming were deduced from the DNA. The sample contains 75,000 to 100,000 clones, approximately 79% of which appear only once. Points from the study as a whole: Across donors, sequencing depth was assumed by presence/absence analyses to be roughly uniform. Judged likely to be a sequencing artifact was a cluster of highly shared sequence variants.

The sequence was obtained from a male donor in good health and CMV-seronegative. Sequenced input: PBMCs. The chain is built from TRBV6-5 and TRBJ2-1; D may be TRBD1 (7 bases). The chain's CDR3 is CASSYGRQGGNEQFF. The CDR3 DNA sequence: TGTGCCAGCAGTTACGGGAGACAGGGAGGCAATGAGCAGTTCTTC.